This T cell receptor beta chain was observed in a study of beta chain features in type 1 diabetes. V gave up 5 bases and J gave up 3 bases, with 14 bases separating them. Germline V gene lookup returns CDR1 SEHNR and CDR2 FQNEAQ (reference sequence). CDR3 length: 15 amino acids. Every isolated RNA sample was fully reverse transcribed, so sequencing captured expressed TCRB transcripts. Profiling relied on immunoSEQ multiplex PCR, and the TCRdb table lists in-frame clones only, not all of them. This sample has just over 600,000 clones, with about 16% found just once. The sample comprised naive CD4+ T cells from blood. This receptor was identified in a man between 18 and 29 years old in good health. The chain is built from TRBV7-9 and TRBJ2-1; tentative D call: TRBD1 (6 bases). The CDR3 protein is CASSPQGGFYNEQFF. In DNA form, the CDR3 reads TGTGCCAGCAGCCCCCAAGGGGGTTTCTACAATGAGCAGTTCTTC. Full variable domain (remainder filled in from reference TRBV7-9 and TRBJ2-1): DTGVSQNPRHKITKRGQNVTFRCDPISEHNRLYWYRQTLGQGPEFLTYFQNEAQLEKSRLLSDRFSAERPKGSFSTLEIQRTEQGDSAMYLCASSPQGGFYNEQFFGPGTRLTVL.